These 27 T cell receptor beta chains came from one sample sequenced in a study of beta chain features in type 1 diabetes. Every isolated RNA sample was fully reverse transcribed, so sequencing captured expressed TCRB transcripts. Assay used: immunoSEQ multiplex PCR; TCRdb lists only in-frame clones, some missing. Among about 620,000 clones listed, 15% to 19% were seen once. Specimen: naive CD4+ T cells from blood. These receptors all come from a young man in good health.

The CDR3 DNA reads TGTGCCAGCACAAGGACAGGGAAGAACACTGAAGCTTTCTTT. It encodes CASTRTGKNTEAFF. This chain connects TRBV2 to TRBJ1-1; 8 bases are a match to TRBD1. Germline CDR1 reads SNHLY; CDR2 reads FYNNEI. The CDR3 is made up of 14 amino acids. Trimming took 7 bases from V and 1 from J; bases not matched to a gene: 5.

This clone was seen a few times. The chain links TRBV19 to TRBJ2-7; TRBD2 aligns across 10 bases. Germline V gene sequence: CDR1 LNHDA, CDR2 SQIVND (reference sequence). V was pared by 3 bases and J by 7 bases, with 6 bases of the junction left unmatched. The CDR3 covers 14 residues. DNA for the CDR3: TGTGCCAGTAGTATCGCTAGCGGGAGTTGGGAGCAGTACTTC. This encodes CASSIASGSWEQYF.

This chain joins TRBV27 and TRBJ2-7; D may be TRBD1 (6 bases). The germline gives CDR1 MNHEY, CDR2 SMNVEV (reference sequence). This CDR3 has 15 amino acids. Trimming took off 3 bases at V and 2 bases at J, with 14 bases between the two ends. The CDR3 coding sequence is TGTGCCAGCAGTTTCACAGGGCTCCCACCCTACGAGCAGTACTTC. It codes for CASSFTGLPPYEQYF.

The chain uses TRBV6-5 and TRBJ1-1; D gene ambiguous. CDR3 length equals 13 residues. The V gene lost 8 bases and the J gene lost 0 bases, with 10 bases spanning the gap. Germline CDR1 reads MNHEY; CDR2 reads SVGAGI. The CDR3 DNA reads TGTGCCAGCTATTTGGCAATGAACACTGAAGCTTTCTTT. Its translation is CASYLAMNTEAFF.

This sequence joins TRBV10-3 and TRBJ2-2; 7 nucleotides line up with TRBD1. Germline trimming cut 6 bases from V and 1 base from J; bases unmatched to any gene: 11. The germline V gene has CDR1 ENHRY and CDR2 SYGVKD. The CDR3 loop spans 17 amino acids. CDR3 nucleotide sequence: TGTGCCATCAGACCCTCGGGACAGAGCCAGAACACCGGGGAGCTGTTTTTT. Residues: CAIRPSGQSQNTGELFF.

V gene TRBV6-5 combines with J gene TRBJ2-4; D gene uncertain. The V gene lost 6 bases and the J gene lost 0 bases, with 12 bases spanning the gap. The CDR3 has 15 amino acids. Germline lookup yields CDR1 MNHEY and CDR2 SVGAGI. DNA for the CDR3: TGTGCCAGCAGCCCACCTGGTGTAGCCAAAAACATTCAGTACTTC. Translation: CASSPPGVAKNIQYF.

This clone was seen only a few times. The genes are TRBV18 and TRBJ2-1, with 9 bases identical to TRBD1. This CDR3 is built from 14 residues. The V gene end was trimmed by 5 bases and the J gene end by 2 bases; junction bases not matched to a gene: 1. Germline V lookup: CDR1 KGHSH, CDR2 LQKENI. The chain's CDR3 is CASSRDRAYNEQFF. The CDR3 DNA is TGTGCCAGCTCAAGGGACAGGGCCTACAATGAGCAGTTCTTC.

V is TRBV19 and J is TRBJ2-1; 8 bases agree with TRBD1. Per the germline V gene, CDR1 is LNHDA and CDR2 is SQIVND (reference sequence). The J segment lost 0 bases and the V segment lost 5 bases, leaving 9 bases of the junction unmatched. CDR3 size: 17 residues. For the CDR3, the DNA is TGTGCCAGTAGTCGGGGTCCCGGGACAGGCTCCTACAATGAGCAGTTCTTC. It specifies CASSRGPGTGSYNEQFF.

V and J are TRBV11-2 and TRBJ2-3; D unclear. Trimming took 5 bases from V and 2 from J, leaving 14 bases between them. CDR3 length: 15 residues. Germline CDR1 reads SGHAT; CDR2 reads FQNNGV. CDR3 sequence reads: CASSPGAADTDTQYF. CDR3 bases: TGTGCCAGCAGCCCGGGCGCGGCCGACACAGATACGCAGTATTTT. Full variable domain (missing parts from reference TRBV11-2 and TRBJ2-3): EAGVAQSPRYKIIEKRQSVAFWCNPISGHATLYWYQQILGQGPKLLIQFQNNGVVDDSQLPKDRFSAERLKGVDSTLKIQPAKLEDSAVYLCASSPGAADTDTQYFGPGTRLTVL.

Remarks on this clone: The same CDR3 is also encoded by other DNA sequences in this sample. The V gene is TRBV18, the J gene TRBJ1-2, with TRBD1 as a possible D gene (5 bases). The CDR3 is made up of 13 amino acids. V gave up 3 bases and J gave up 2 bases, with 7 bases separating them. CDR1 is KGHSH, CDR2 LQKENI, per germline. CDR3 sequence reads: CASSPGGNYGYTF. The CDR3 DNA reads TGTGCCAGCTCACCGGGGGGAAACTATGGCTACACCTTC.

Only a few counts were recorded for this clone. The genes are TRBV29-1 and TRBJ2-7, with D possibly matching TRBD1 (6 bases). The V end lost 6 bases, the J end lost 0 bases, and 15 bases lay between the germline ends. The CDR3 is 14 residues long. Germline CDR1 is SQVTM and CDR2 is ANQGSEA. The CDR3 spells CSVAIQGSSYEQYF. For the CDR3, the DNA is TGCAGCGTCGCGATTCAGGGGAGCTCCTACGAGCAGTACTTC.

This clone was seen more than once but under ten times. The chain employs TRBV5-5 and TRBJ2-1; D gene uncertain. Trimming removed 0 bases at V and 6 bases at J, with 4 bases between. The CDR3 has 12 residues. Germline lookup yields CDR1 SGHKS and CDR2 YYEKEE (reference sequence). The CDR3 loop reads CASSLGTNEQFF. In DNA form, the CDR3 reads TGTGCCAGCAGCTTGGGTACCAATGAGCAGTTCTTC. The whole variable domain, filled in from reference TRBV5-5 and TRBJ2-1, reads DAGVTQSPTHLIKTRGQQVTLRCSPISGHKSVSWYQQVLGQGPQFIFQYYEKEERGRGNFPDRFSARQFPNYSSELNVNALLLGDSALYLCASSLGTNEQFFGPGTRLTVL.

This clone was observed a handful of times. This chain joins TRBV28 and TRBJ1-2; TRBD1 might be the D (5 bases). CDR3 length: 15 residues. Per germline, CDR1 MDHEN and CDR2 SYDVKM. V lost 5 bases and J 8 bases, leaving 21 bases between the germline ends. In DNA, the CDR3 is TGTGCCAGCAGTACAGGCTACGGCGGGGGTGAGGGCTACACCTTC. Translating it yields CASSTGYGGGEGYTF.

This clone was counted only a few times. CDR3 DNA: TGCGCCAGCAGCTTACCCAGGGGCCGGGGCAAAAACATTCAGTACTTC. Residues: CASSLPRGRGKNIQYF. This sequence joins TRBV5-1 and TRBJ2-4; a possible D gene is TRBD1 (6 bases). CDR1 and CDR2 from the germline V gene are SGHRS and YFSETQ. The CDR3 covers 16 residues. V lost 2 bases to trimming and J lost 3 bases, with 15 bases between them. The full variable domain, its missing parts supplied by reference TRBV5-1 and TRBJ2-4, is KAGVTQTPRYLIKTRGQQVTLSCSPISGHRSVSWYQQTPGQGLQFLFEYFSETQRNKGNFPGRFSGRQFSNSRSEMNVSTLELGDSALYLCASSLPRGRGKNIQYFGAGTRLSVL.

This clone was observed a handful of times. V gene TRBV12-5 combines with J gene TRBJ2-3; D gene unclear. V lost 7 bases to trimming and J lost 6 bases, with 17 bases between them. CDR3 length equals 14 residues. The germline gives CDR1 LGHNT, CDR2 FRNRAP. CDR3 residues: CASALTTLGDTQYF. The CDR3 nucleotides are TGTGCTAGTGCCCTTACTACCTTGGGGGATACGCAGTATTTT.

This clone was seen a few times. V gene TRBV6-5 combines with J gene TRBJ1-1; D is unresolved. Germline-derived CDR1 and CDR2 are MNHEY and SVGAGI. The CDR3 is made up of 15 amino acids. Trimming removed 6 bases from V and 0 bases from J, with 14 bases in between. CDR3 protein: CASSREGTVNTEAFF. As DNA, the CDR3 is TGTGCCAGCAGCCGGGAGGGCACCGTGAACACTGAAGCTTTCTTT.

This clone was detected only a few times. The rearrangement uses TRBV5-1 and TRBJ2-1; D perhaps matches TRBD2 (6 bases). This CDR3 contains 16 residues. The V gene lost 2 bases and the J gene lost 6 bases, with 18 bases spanning the gap. Per the germline V gene, CDR1 is SGHRS and CDR2 is YFSETQ. The CDR3 region is CASSFYRASVGNEQFF. The CDR3 nucleotides are TGCGCCAGCAGCTTTTATCGGGCTAGCGTGGGCAATGAGCAGTTCTTC.

This rearrangement joins TRBV30 to TRBJ1-4; D uncertain. Germline V gene lookup returns CDR1 GTSNPN and CDR2 SVGIG (reference sequence). The germline V and J ends were trimmed by 5 bases and 7 bases, with 11 bases remaining between them. The CDR3 has 12 residues. This CDR3 is CAWLGVSEKLFF. The CDR3 DNA is TGTGCCTGGTTAGGAGTAAGTGAAAAACTGTTTTTT.

This clone has just a few counts. V gene TRBV29-1 combines with J gene TRBJ2-5; the D call may be TRBD1 or TRBD2 (5 bases each). CDR3 size: 14 residues. Germline V lookup: CDR1 SQVTM, CDR2 ANQGSEA. V lost 4 bases, J lost 7 bases, and 19 bases lay in between. The CDR3 region is CSVALDWGYGTQYF. The CDR3 region has the DNA TGCAGCGTTGCCCTGGATTGGGGGTACGGGACCCAGTACTTC.

The CDR3: CASSPRLAGGETQYF. DNA for the CDR3: TGTGCCAGCAGTCCCAGACTAGCGGGAGGGGAGACCCAGTACTTC. The chain carries TRBV25-1 and TRBJ2-5; TRBD2 matches at 14 bases. From germline, CDR1 is MGHDK and CDR2 SYGVNS. Trimming cost V 5 bases and J 5 bases; bases outside gene matches: 4. The CDR3 extends over 15 amino acids.

The chain is built from TRBV28 and TRBJ1-2, with 9 bases matching TRBD1. This CDR3 comprises 14 residues. Germline V CDR1 and CDR2: MDHEN, SYDVKM. The V gene end was trimmed by 4 bases and the J gene end by 8 bases; junction bases not matched to a gene: 8. This CDR3 reads CASSSTGTGRGYTF. CDR3 DNA: TGTGCCAGCAGTTCGACCGGGACAGGGAGAGGCTACACCTTC.

This clone came up a few times. The chain employs TRBV20-1 and TRBJ2-7; possibly TRBD1 for D (6 bases). The CDR3 length is 11 residues. The V and J ends lost 0 bases and 8 bases respectively, with 8 bases between them. Germline V gene data show CDR1 as DFQATT and CDR2 as SNEGSKA (reference sequence). CDR3 nucleotides: TGCAGTGCTAGAGAGGACAGTCAGCAGTACTTC. It is translated as CSAREDSQQYF.

V gene TRBV10-3 combines with J gene TRBJ2-3; 9 bases are shared with TRBD1. This CDR3 contains 15 residues. Germline V gene data show CDR1 as ENHRY and CDR2 as SYGVKD. Germline trimming cut 2 bases from V and 4 bases from J; bases unmatched to any gene: 4. The CDR3 nucleotides read TGTGCCATCAGTGAGAGACAGGGGGACCCAGATACGCAGTATTTT. Its protein product is CAISERQGDPDTQYF.

This chain uses TRBV19 with TRBJ2-1; D unclear. Between the trimmed V and J ends, which lost 3 bases and 4 bases, there was a span of 10 bases. This CDR3 has 14 amino acids. Germline V gives CDR1 LNHDA, CDR2 SQIVND (reference sequence). The CDR3: CASSIRMWYNEQFF. CDR3 coding DNA: TGTGCCAGTAGTATTCGGATGTGGTACAATGAGCAGTTCTTC.

This chain links TRBV7-9 with TRBJ1-1; D remains unclear. Per germline, CDR1 SEHNR and CDR2 FQNEAQ (reference sequence). V was shortened by 1 base and J by 10 bases, with 16 bases between the two germline ends. There are 14 residues in the CDR3. Written as DNA, the CDR3 is TGTGCCAGCAGCTTAGGGGAGGTTTGGGGTAGAGCTTTCTTT. It yields the protein CASSLGEVWGRAFF.

The chain links TRBV10-3 to TRBJ1-1; TRBD1 matches at 7 bases. Germline-derived CDR1 and CDR2 are ENHRY and SYGVKD. The CDR3 consists of 15 residues. Trimming took 2 bases from V and 1 from J; bases not matched to a gene: 4. CDR3 coding DNA: TGTGCCATCAGTGAGCCCACAGGGGCGAACACTGAAGCTTTCTTT. It codes for CAISEPTGANTEAFF.

The rearrangement links TRBV25-1 to TRBJ2-7; 9 bases fit TRBD2. In germline, CDR1 is MGHDK, CDR2 SYGVNS. This CDR3 has 17 amino acids. V lost 6 bases, J lost 0 bases, and 12 bases stayed unmatched. This chain's CDR3 is CASSTTSSGGPSYEQYF. The CDR3 bases are TGTGCCAGCAGCACCACTTCCAGCGGGGGGCCCTCCTACGAGCAGTACTTC.